The rows below give T cell receptor beta chains drawn from one sample of a study of response to subunit inactivated influenza vaccine. Using its own MiXCR run on the RT-PCR reads, TCRdb lists one record per CDR3 protein. The data hold some 480,000 distinct CDR3 sequences, with roughly 9.8% observed a single time. This specimen consisted of PBMCs from blood, obtained about 40 days after vaccination. Receptors were obtained from a man in his forties or fifties who received an inactivated influenza vaccine. The CDR3 runs from the conserved cysteine through the conserved F or W. A D gene is named only where the DNA matches it firmly. The listing skips clone size in some rows; elsewhere it reads once, few, many or a size class.

.	TRBV24-1	TRBJ2-2	few	CATSGDLGTLTGELFF	TGTGCCACCAGCGGAGATCTTGGGACACTCACCGGGGAGCTGTTTTTT
TRBD1	TRBV5-1	TRBJ2-2	many	CASSLTTGAATGELFF	TGCGCCAGCAGCTTGACCACAGGGGCCGCCACCGGGGAGCTGTTTTTT
.	TRBV28	TRBJ2-1	.	CASRSGTNEQFF	TGTGCCAGCAGATCCGGGACCAATGAGCAGTTCTTC
TRBD2	TRBV11-2	TRBJ2-1	.	CASSFSRPSGTNEQFF	TGTGCCAGCAGCTTTAGTAGGCCTAGCGGGACCAATGAGCAGTTCTTC
.	TRBV12-3/TRBV12-4	TRBJ2-7	many	CASSLEGKWDEQYF	TGTGCCAGCAGTTTAGAAGGTAAATGGGACGAGCAGTACTTC
.	TRBV3-1	TRBJ2-1	.	CASSQKSGPQFF	TGTGCCAGCAGCCAAAAATCCGGGCCGCAGTTCTTC
.	TRBV7-8	TRBJ2-3	.	CASRFQGKDTQYF	TGTGCCAGCAGATTTCAGGGAAAAGATACGCAGTATTTT
TRBD1	TRBV10-1	TRBJ1-4	many	CASSTGTGDEKLFF	TGCGCCAGCAGTACCGGGACAGGGGATGAAAAACTGTTTTTT
.	TRBV20-1	TRBJ2-7	.	CSARDDQPVEYF	TGCAGTGCTAGAGATGACCAGCCCGTGGAGTACTTC
.	TRBV6-5	TRBJ1-2	few	CASSYSRSYGYTF	TGTGCCAGCAGTTACTCGAGGAGCTATGGCTACACCTTC
TRBD1	TRBV20-1	TRBJ1-6	few	CSAFRGQGARIDSPLHF	TGCAGTGCCTTCCGGGGACAGGGGGCCAGAATTGATTCACCCCTCCACTTT
.	TRBV12-3/TRBV12-4	TRBJ2-7	.	CASSPLGQGWYEQYF	TGTGCCAGCAGTCCCTTAGGGCAGGGATGGTACGAGCAGTACTTC
TRBD2	TRBV7-8	TRBJ2-7	few	CASSSGPGALLAGVDEQYF	TGTGCCAGCAGCTCGGGACCTGGAGCGTTGTTAGCGGGAGTCGACGAGCAGTACTTC